Presented here are 25 T cell receptor beta chains from one specimen sequenced in a study of shared clonotypes between healthy human individuals (dated by TCRdb to 2018 to 2020). The library was built by means of the immunoSEQ multiplex PCR assay. TCRdb limited this immuneACCESS table to in-frame rearrangements with V and J called. A share of clones is missing; checked studies link under half to unresolved V genes, and the rest is unexplained. A total of roughly 520,000 clones appear in this sample, about 96% of them only once. The ten biggest clones cover about 0.067% of the sample. The sample was naive CD4+ T cells sorted from blood. Taken with the paper, the label for cell subset or site translates to: CD45RA+ positively selected. Receptor source: a woman in her twenties or thirties in good health.

This chain uses TRBV29-1 with TRBJ2-7, with a tentative D call TRBD2 (5 bases). The germline gives CDR1 SQVTM, CDR2 ANQGSEA. The CDR3 is 13 residues long. Trimming pared 4 bases from V and 2 bases from J, leaving 12 bases between. CDR3 protein: CSVGAGPPYEQYF. The CDR3 nucleotides are TGCAGCGTTGGCGCGGGCCCCCCCTACGAGCAGTACTTC.

This clone has just one count. The rearrangement joins TRBV10-2 to TRBJ2-1; TRBD1 aligns across 7 bases. With V trimmed by 6 bases and J by 4 bases, 3 bases remained unmatched. Germline CDR1 WSHSY, CDR2 SAAADI. The CDR3 consists of 13 residues. The CDR3 bases are TGCGCCAGCAGGGGGACAGTGTACAATGAGCAGTTCTTC. Its translation: CASRGTVYNEQFF.

V usage is TRBV18 and J usage is TRBJ2-1; 9 bases line up with TRBD2. With V trimmed by 0 bases and J by 3 bases, 15 bases remained unmatched. Germline values: CDR1 KGHSH, CDR2 LQKENI. This CDR3 region has 20 residues. The CDR3 sequence: CASSPPAGSKTSGVYNEQFF. CDR3 bases: TGTGCCAGCTCACCACCGGCAGGGTCGAAGACTAGCGGAGTCTACAATGAGCAGTTCTTC. The complete variable domain, with remaining parts taken from reference TRBV18 and TRBJ2-1, reads NAGVMQNPRHLVRRRGQEARLRCSPMKGHSHVYWYRQLPEEGLKFMVYLQKENIIDESGMPKERFSAEFPKEGPSILRIQQVVRGDSAAYFCASSPPAGSKTSGVYNEQFFGPGTRLTVL.

The chain carries TRBV7-2 and TRBJ2-1; D gene uncertain. Germline-derived CDR1 and CDR2 are SGHTA and FQGNSA. The CDR3 contains 16 residues. Trimming removed 3 bases from V and 7 bases from J, with 19 bases in between. This chain's CDR3 is CASSFTITTPGNEQFF. The DNA for the CDR3 is TGTGCCAGCAGCTTCACTATAACCACTCCCGGGAATGAGCAGTTCTTC. Full variable domain (rest looked up from reference TRBV7-2 and TRBJ2-1): GAGVSQSPSNKVTEKGKDVELRCDPISGHTALYWYRQSLGQGLEFLIYFQGNSAPDKSGLPSDRFSAERTGGSVSTLTIQRTQQEDSAVYLCASSFTITTPGNEQFFGPGTRLTVL.

The chain has TRBV5-1 and TRBJ2-1; 11 bases match TRBD2. CDR1 is SGHRS, CDR2 YFSETQ, per germline. The V gene end was trimmed by 4 bases and the J gene end by 1 base; junction bases not matched to a gene: 4. CDR3 length: 16 amino acids. The CDR3 loop is CASSTGLAVSYNEQFF. The DNA for the CDR3 is TGCGCCAGCAGCACGGGACTAGCGGTTTCCTACAATGAGCAGTTCTTC.

V gene TRBV11-2 combines with J gene TRBJ2-1; no definite D call. The germline V gene encodes CDR1 SGHAT and CDR2 FQNNGV. The CDR3 is 11 residues long. V dropped 4 bases and J dropped 10 bases, with 8 bases sitting between them. CDR3 region: CASSYTEEQFF. The CDR3 DNA follows: TGTGCCAGCAGCTATACTGAAGAGCAGTTCTTC.

This chain links TRBV19 with TRBJ2-1; 13 positions agree with TRBD2. J lost 2 bases, V lost 6 bases, and 13 bases had no gene match. Germline V gives CDR1 LNHDA, CDR2 SQIVND (reference sequence). This CDR3 is 19 amino acids long. The CDR3 DNA reads TGTGCCAGTAGGCCGAGACTAGCGGGAGGACAACCTCCCTACAATGAGCAGTTCTTC. Its translation: CASRPRLAGGQPPYNEQFF.

The DNA of the CDR3 is TGCGCCAGCAGCTTCCTGGGAACCGGGGAGCTGTTTTTT. It is translated as CASSFLGTGELFF. V gene TRBV5-1 combines with J gene TRBJ2-2; D remains ambiguous. This CDR3 is built from 13 residues. Trimming took off 2 bases at V and 5 bases at J, with 7 bases between the two ends. The germline gives CDR1 SGHRS, CDR2 YFSETQ.

For this clone: The same CDR3 can be traced to other DNA sequences in this sample. The chain employs TRBV11-2 and TRBJ2-7; D is undetermined. Germline V gene lookup returns CDR1 SGHAT and CDR2 FQNNGV. This CDR3 is 12 amino acids long. V was shortened by 0 bases and J by 4 bases, with 4 bases between the two germline ends. Here the CDR3 reads CASSLDRYEQYF. In nucleotides, the CDR3 is TGTGCCAGCAGCTTAGACAGGTACGAGCAGTACTTC.

This sequence joins TRBV11-2 and TRBJ2-3, with D possibly matching TRBD2 (5 bases). The V gene lost 5 bases and the J gene lost 6 bases, with 12 bases spanning the gap. CDR3 length equals 13 residues. The germline V gene encodes CDR1 SGHAT and CDR2 FQNNGV. The CDR3 DNA follows: TGTGCCAGCAGCCCGTCGGCTAGCGATACGCAGTATTTT. This gives the protein CASSPSASDTQYF.

This chain joins TRBV7-3 and TRBJ2-2; TRBD2 might be the D (6 bases). The V end was cut by 5 bases, the J end by 6 bases, with 16 bases between. The CDR3 has 15 residues. Germline CDR1 reads SGHTA; CDR2 reads FQGTGA. The CDR3 spells CASSLTSGGPGELFF. The CDR3 DNA follows: TGTGCCAGCAGCCTTACCTCAGGAGGGCCCGGGGAGCTGTTTTTT. The whole variable domain, filled in from reference TRBV7-3 and TRBJ2-2, reads GAGVSQTPSNKVTEKGKYVELRCDPISGHTALYWYRQSLGQGPEFLIYFQGTGAADDSGLPNDRFFAVRPEGSVSTLKIQRTERGDSAVYLCASSLTSGGPGELFFGEGSRLTVL.

This sequence joins TRBV2 and TRBJ2-7; 7 nucleotides match TRBD1. CDR3 length: 15 amino acids. Germline V gene lookup returns CDR1 SNHLY and CDR2 FYNNEI. The J segment lost 1 base and the V segment lost 5 bases, leaving 8 bases of the junction unmatched. DNA for the CDR3: TGTGCCAGCAGTCGGGGCGTCAGGGGGTCCTACGAGCAGTACTTC. Residues: CASSRGVRGSYEQYF.

This chain uses TRBV6-5 with TRBJ2-5; weak D call: TRBD2 (5 bases). Deletions cut 9 bases from V and 2 bases from J, with 16 bases between. CDR1 is MNHEY, CDR2 SVGAGI, per germline. The CDR3 length is 14 residues. As DNA, the CDR3 is TGTGCCAGTCATACTCCCGGGGTACAAGAGACCCAGTACTTC. Translated: CASHTPGVQETQYF.

This sequence joins TRBV9 and TRBJ2-1, with no clear D. V lost 2 bases to trimming and J lost 9 bases, with 12 bases between them. The V gene's germline CDR1 is SGDLS and CDR2 YYNGEE. The CDR3 runs to 13 residues. The CDR3, as DNA: TGTGCCAGCAGCGTTGACAACTTGGTTGAGCAGTTCTTC. This sequence encodes CASSVDNLVEQFF.

This rearrangement joins TRBV5-6 to TRBJ2-7; 9 bases agree with TRBD1. The germline V gene has CDR1 SGHDT and CDR2 YYEEEE. This CDR3 has 13 amino acids. Trimming removed 0 bases from V and 7 bases from J; junction bases left unmatched: 2. The CDR3 DNA sequence: TGTGCCAGCAGCTTGGACAGGGGGCGGGAGCAGTACTTC. As protein: CASSLDRGREQYF.

This chain joins TRBV7-3 and TRBJ2-2; D ambiguous. This CDR3 comprises 16 residues. CDR1 is SGHTA and CDR2 is FQGTGA in the germline V gene. Trimming stripped 2 bases from V and 2 bases from J, with 12 bases between. CDR3 nucleotides: TGTGCCAGCAGCTTAGTCTTCGTAGGAAACACCGGGGAGCTGTTTTTT. Amino acids: CASSLVFVGNTGELFF.

This rearrangement joins TRBV11-3 to TRBJ1-2; 8 positions match TRBD1. With 5 bases clipped from V and 3 bases from J, the junction kept 2 bases outside the gene matches. The CDR3 is 13 residues long. From germline, CDR1 is SGHNT and CDR2 YENEEA. The DNA of the CDR3 is TGTGCCAGCAGCCCGGGACAGGACTATGGCTACACCTTC. This sequence encodes CASSPGQDYGYTF.

The rearrangement joins TRBV7-9 to TRBJ2-1; TRBD1 matches 8 bases. The germline gives CDR1 SEHNR, CDR2 FQNEAQ (reference sequence). V was pared by 4 bases and J by 4 bases, with 6 bases of the junction left unmatched. CDR3 length equals 15 residues. The CDR3 loop reads CASSSRQGSYNEQFF. The CDR3 nucleotides are TGTGCCAGCAGCTCCCGACAGGGGTCGTACAATGAGCAGTTCTTC.

Only one count was recorded for this clone. The chain carries TRBV28 and TRBJ2-5, with D unresolved. CDR3 length equals 13 residues. Looked up from germline, CDR1 is MDHEN and CDR2 is SYDVKM. V was cut by 7 bases and J by 7 bases, with 16 bases left in between. CDR3 in amino acids: CASTPYEPGTQYF. The CDR3 DNA reads as TGTGCCAGCACCCCTTATGAACCCGGGACCCAGTACTTC.

The gene calls are TRBV18 and TRBJ1-5; no definite D call. This CDR3 has 14 amino acids. Per germline, CDR1 KGHSH and CDR2 LQKENI. Trimming removed 2 bases from V and 5 bases from J, with 10 bases in between. The CDR3 loop reads CASSPGVGYQPQHF. The CDR3 nucleotides read TGTGCCAGCTCACCAGGGGTAGGGTATCAGCCCCAGCATTTT.

Remarks on this clone: The same CDR3 arises from other DNA sequences in this sample as well. The rearrangement uses TRBV28 and TRBJ1-2; D not certain. The CDR3 is 12 residues long. The V and J ends lost 3 bases and 2 bases respectively, with 4 bases between them. Germline V lookup: CDR1 MDHEN, CDR2 SYDVKM. CDR3 nucleotides: TGTGCCAGCAGTTTGGACAACTATGGCTACACCTTC. Translating gives CASSLDNYGYTF.

The V gene is TRBV5-1, the J gene TRBJ2-1; 7 nucleotides agree with TRBD1. With V trimmed by 4 bases and J by 2 bases, 27 bases remained unmatched. Germline V gives CDR1 SGHRS, CDR2 YFSETQ. The CDR3 runs to 22 residues. The CDR3 spells CASSDRDRGADTTYRPYNEQFF. CDR3 coding DNA: TGCGCCAGCAGCGACCGGGACAGAGGGGCGGACACAACGTACCGCCCCTACAATGAGCAGTTCTTC.

Details on this clone: Other DNA sequences of this sample code for an identical CDR3. The chain joins TRBV27 to TRBJ2-5; D is unresolved. V lost 5 bases, J lost 1 base, and 11 bases lay in between. The CDR3 runs to 14 residues. Germline CDR1 reads MNHEY; CDR2 reads SMNVEV (reference sequence). CDR3 bases: TGTGCCAGCAGTCCCGATCGGACCCAAGAGACCCAGTACTTC. This sequence encodes CASSPDRTQETQYF.

The chain carries TRBV2 and TRBJ2-3; D is possibly TRBD2 (6 bases). Germline values: CDR1 SNHLY, CDR2 FYNNEI. Trimming removed 4 bases at V and 0 bases at J, with 8 bases between. CDR3 length: 14 residues. This CDR3 is CASSGGLSTDTQYF. CDR3 DNA: TGTGCCAGCAGTGGGGGACTCAGCACAGATACGCAGTATTTT.

This clone was counted a single time. The CDR3 DNA is TGTGCCAGCAGCTTGGCGTCCCGCCTCCGGGACTATGGCTACACCTTC. This codes for CASSLASRLRDYGYTF. The chain recombines TRBV5-4 with TRBJ1-2; D remains unclear. Trimming took 0 bases from V and 3 from J, leaving 15 bases between them. The V gene's germline CDR1 is SGHNT and CDR2 YYREEE (reference sequence). This CDR3 has 16 amino acids. Combining the CDR3 with reference TRBV5-4 and TRBJ1-2 gives the whole variable domain ETGVTQSPTHLIKTRGQQVTLRCSSQSGHNTVSWYQQALGQGPQFIFQYYREEENGRGNFPPRFSGLQFPNYSSELNVNALELDDSALYLCASSLASRLRDYGYTFGSGTRLTVV.